This TCR beta chain was recorded in a study of blood T cell repertoires in COVID-19. Study at large: Acute-phase and convalescent COVID-19 samples originated in the United States, Italy and Spain. T cells, B-cell-depleted T cells, or PBMCs supplied cDNA or gDNA.

Remarks on this clone: The junction shows a germline mismatch at one end, possibly a read error.

This CDR3 spans 11 amino acids. Germline CDR1 is SQVTM and CDR2 is ANQGSEA. Profiled with immunoSEQ multiplex PCR; TCRdb holds only in-frame clones, not every one. Of around 230,000 clones listed, about 86% are singletons. The sequenced sample was peripheral blood. J is TRBJ2-1 and V is TRBV29-1; D remains ambiguous. The TCR originated in a woman between 50 and 59 years old with acute or convalescent COVID-19. The CDR3 coding sequence is TGCAGCGTTGAAGCCCCGTCCGGGTGGCTCTTC. This encodes CSVEAPSGWLF.